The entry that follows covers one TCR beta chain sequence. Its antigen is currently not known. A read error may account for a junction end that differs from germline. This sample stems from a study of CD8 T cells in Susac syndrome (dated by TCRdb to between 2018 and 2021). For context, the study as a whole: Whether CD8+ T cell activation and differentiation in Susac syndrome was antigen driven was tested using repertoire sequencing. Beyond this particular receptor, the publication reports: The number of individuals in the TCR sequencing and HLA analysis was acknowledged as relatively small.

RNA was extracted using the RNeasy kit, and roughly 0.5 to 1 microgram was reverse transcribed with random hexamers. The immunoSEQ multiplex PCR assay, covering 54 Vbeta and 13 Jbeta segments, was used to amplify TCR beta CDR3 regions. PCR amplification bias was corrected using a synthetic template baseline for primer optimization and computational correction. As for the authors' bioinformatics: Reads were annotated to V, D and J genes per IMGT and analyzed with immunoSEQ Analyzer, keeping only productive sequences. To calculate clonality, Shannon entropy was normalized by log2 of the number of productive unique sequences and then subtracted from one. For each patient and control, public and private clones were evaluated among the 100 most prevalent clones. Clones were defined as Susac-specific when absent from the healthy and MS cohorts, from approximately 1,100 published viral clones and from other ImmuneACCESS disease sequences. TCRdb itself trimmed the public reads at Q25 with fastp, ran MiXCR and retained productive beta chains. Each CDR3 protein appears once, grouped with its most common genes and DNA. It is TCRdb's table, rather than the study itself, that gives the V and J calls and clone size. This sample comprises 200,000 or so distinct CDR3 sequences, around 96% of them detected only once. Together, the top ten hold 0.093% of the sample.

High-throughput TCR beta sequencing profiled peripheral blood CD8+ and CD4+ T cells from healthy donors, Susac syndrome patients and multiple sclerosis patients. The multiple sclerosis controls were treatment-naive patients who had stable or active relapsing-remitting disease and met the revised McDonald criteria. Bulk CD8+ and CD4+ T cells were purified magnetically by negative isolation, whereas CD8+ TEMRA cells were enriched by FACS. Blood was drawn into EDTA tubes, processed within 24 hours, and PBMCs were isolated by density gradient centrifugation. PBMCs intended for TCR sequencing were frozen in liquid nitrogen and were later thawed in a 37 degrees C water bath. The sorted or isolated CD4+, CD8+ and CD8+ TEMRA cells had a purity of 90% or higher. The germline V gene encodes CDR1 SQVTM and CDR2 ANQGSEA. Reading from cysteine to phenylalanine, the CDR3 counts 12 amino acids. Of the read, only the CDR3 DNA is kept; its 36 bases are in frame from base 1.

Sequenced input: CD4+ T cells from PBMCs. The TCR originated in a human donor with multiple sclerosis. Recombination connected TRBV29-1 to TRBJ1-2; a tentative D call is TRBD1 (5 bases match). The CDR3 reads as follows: CSVEGGASGYTF. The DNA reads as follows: TGCAGCGTGGAAGGCGGGGCGAGCGGCTACACCTTC.